The T cell receptor (beta chain) described here comes from a study of PD-L1 blockade in urothelial cancer. As for the study in general: Patients commenced atezolizumab in the mid-2010s, and it was given at 1,200 mg intravenously every 3 weeks. Blood underwent analysis 3 weeks (second dose) and 6 weeks after treatment began.

TCR analog templates of synthetic origin were spiked into each PCR. Sequenced by immunoSEQ multiplex PCR; TCRdb stores in-frame clones only, minus some. This table holds around 110,000 clones, around nine tenths found once. Time point denoted: peripheral blood 6 weeks after treatment start. Trimming cost V 4 bases and J 7 bases; bases outside gene matches: 10. This CDR3 spans 15 amino acids. CDR1 is SGDLS and CDR2 is YYNGEE in the germline V gene. The input for sequencing was PBMCs, taken around atezolizumab (anti-PD-L1) treatment. This clonotype originated in a man in his 60s with urothelial cancer. This chain joins TRBV9 and TRBJ2-7; 11 bases align to TRBD2. For the CDR3, the DNA is TGTGCCAGCAGCAGGGGAGGGGCTAGCGGGGGGGAGCAGTACTTC. Translation gives CASSRGGASGGEQYF.